The rows below give T cell receptor beta chains drawn from one sample of a study of shared clonotypes between healthy human individuals. Libraries were prepared by immunoSEQ multiplex PCR; TCRdb keeps only in-frame clonotypes and omits some of them. The top ten hold roughly 0.15% of the sample, which has more than 2,000,000 clones, approximately 94% seen once. Sequencing was done on a sample of naive CD4+ T cells sorted from blood. Receptors were obtained from a man aged 18 to 29 in good health. CDR3s include the opening cysteine and the closing phenylalanine or tryptophan. D genes are given only for firm matches. Some rows mark clone size as missing; the rest say once, few, many or name a class of expanded clone.

J,size,D,V,length,CDR3,DNA
TRBJ1-3,-,-,TRBV19,14,CASRPTASGNTIYF,TGTGCCAGTAGACCCACTGCCTCTGGAAACACCATATATTTT
TRBJ2-5,-,TRBD1,TRBV5-4,15,CASSPGQGGGETQYF,TGTGCCAGCAGCCCGGGACAGGGAGGAGGCGAGACCCAGTACTTC
TRBJ1-5,-,-,TRBV28,15,CASSTSGGGNQPQHF,-
TRBJ2-3,once,-,TRBV5-1,15,CASSIENPHTDTQYF,TGCGCCAGCAGCATTGAGAACCCCCACACAGATACGCAGTATTTT
TRBJ2-7,-,TRBD1,TRBV7-9,14,CASSTRQGTAEQYF,TGTGCCAGCAGCACCCGACAGGGGACTGCCGAGCAGTACTTC
TRBJ2-7,-,-,TRBV7-2,11,CASSSFNEQYF,TGTGCCAGCAGCTCATTTAACGAGCAGTACTTC
TRBJ1-2,-,-,TRBV6-5,16,CASSYREPRQAYGYTF,TGTGCCAGCAGTTACCGGGAGCCTAGGCAGGCCTATGGCTACACCTTC
TRBJ2-5,-,-,TRBV7-2,15,CASSLESGQFGTQYF,TGTGCCAGCAGCTTAGAGTCCGGACAGTTCGGGACCCAGTACTTC
TRBJ2-7,few,-,TRBV18,12,CASSPGGYEQYF,TGTGCCAGCTCACCAGGGGGCTACGAGCAGTACTTC
TRBJ2-3,-,TRBD1,TRBV12-5,15,CASGSSGTGYGTQYF,TGTGCTAGTGGTTCGTCCGGGACAGGCTATGGTACGCAGTATTTT
TRBJ1-4,-,TRBD1,TRBV5-1,14,CAGRLGQGNEKLFF,TGCGCCGGCAGGTTGGGACAGGGGAATGAAAAACTGTTTTTT
TRBJ2-7,-,TRBD1,TRBV6-5,15,CASSSSRDRGREQYF,TGTGCCAGCAGTTCCTCCCGGGACAGGGGGCGCGAGCAGTACTTC
TRBJ2-5,-,-,TRBV6-1,13,CASSDDLQETQYF,TGTGCCAGCAGTGATGACCTACAAGAGACCCAGTACTTC
TRBJ2-5,-,TRBD2,TRBV5-4,16,CASSRIGRENQETQYF,TGTGCCAGCAGCCGGATAGGGCGGGAGAACCAAGAGACCCAGTACTTC
TRBJ2-1,-,-,TRBV2,13,CASSLFLGGEQFF,TGTGCCAGCAGTCTCTTTTTAGGGGGTGAGCAGTTCTTC
TRBJ2-5,-,-,TRBV2,11,CASSVQETQYF,TGTGCCAGCAGCGTTCAAGAGACCCAGTACTTC
TRBJ1-3,-,-,TRBV7-2,14,CASSPGSSGNTIYF,TGTGCCAGCAGCCCAGGGTCCTCTGGAAACACCATATATTTT
TRBJ1-6,few,TRBD1,TRBV19,14,CASRGDSSRSPLHF,TGTGCCAGTAGGGGGGACAGCTCCCGGTCACCCCTCCACTTT
TRBJ2-1,-,-,TRBV10-3,12,CATVGEGNEQFF,TGTGCCACCGTAGGGGAAGGCAATGAGCAGTTCTTC
TRBJ2-1,-,TRBD2,TRBV13,19,CASSQFLGLAGGTYNEQFF,TGTGCCAGCAGCCAATTCCTTGGACTAGCGGGGGGGACCTACAATGAGCAGTTCTTC
TRBJ2-7,-,-,TRBV5-1,13,CASSFTRNYEQYF,TGCGCCAGCAGCTTCACAAGGAACTACGAGCAGTACTTC
TRBJ1-2,-,-,TRBV6-5,12,CASSNGGYGYTF,TGTGCCAGCAGTAACGGGGGGTATGGCTACACCTTC
TRBJ2-5,-,TRBD2,TRBV19,14,CASSISTSSETQYF,TGTGCCAGTAGTATCTCGACTAGCAGCGAGACCCAGTACTTC
TRBJ1-6,-,-,TRBV18,15,CASSPTERGGSPLHF,TGTGCCAGCTCACCGACCGAAAGGGGGGGATCACCCCTCCACTTT
TRBJ2-3,-,TRBD2,TRBV7-2,16,CASSSGLAGSTDTQYF,TGTGCCAGCAGCTCAGGACTAGCGGGAAGCACAGATACGCAGTATTTT
TRBJ2-3,-,TRBD2,TRBV18,17,CASSPPGLAGGTDTQYF,TGTGCCAGCTCACCACCCGGGCTAGCGGGTGGCACAGATACGCAGTATTTT
TRBJ2-5,-,TRBD1,TRBV19,13,CASSTGGEETQYF,TGTGCCAGTAGTACAGGGGGCGAAGAGACCCAGTACTTC
TRBJ1-5,-,-,TRBV2,13,CASNRLSNQPQHF,TGTGCCAGCAATAGGCTAAGCAATCAGCCCCAGCATTTT
TRBJ2-7,-,TRBD2,TRBV7-2,15,CASSSQTSGRYEQYF,TGTGCCAGCAGCTCCCAGACTAGCGGGAGGTACGAGCAGTACTTC
TRBJ2-7,-,TRBD2,TRBV6-5,15,CASSSDWGGGLEQYF,TGTGCCAGCAGTTCCGACTGGGGGGGAGGGCTCGAGCAGTACTTC